This T cell receptor beta chain originates from a study of control samples from healthy donors and cancer patients. The method was immunoSEQ multiplex PCR; TCRdb's version includes in-frame clones alone and lacks a portion of them. The sample lists about 80,000 clones; 75% to 85% were seen once. The receptor was derived from a man aged 55 to 70 with head and neck cancer. Sequences were obtained from PBMCs.

The CDR3 nucleotides read TGTGCCAGCAGTTTGACCTGGGGGTATGGCTACACCTTC. Its translation: CASSLTWGYGYTF. The gene calls are TRBV27 and TRBJ1-2; D is perhaps TRBD1 (5 bases). Trimming pared 3 bases from V and 5 bases from J, leaving 10 bases between. In germline, CDR1 is MNHEY, CDR2 SMNVEV (reference sequence). The CDR3 loop spans 13 amino acids.